Listed below are T cell receptor beta chains from one sample, sequenced in a study of beta chain features in type 1 diabetes. Generated by immunoSEQ multiplex PCR, the TCRdb table keeps only in-frame clones and is missing some. The sample yields under 200,000 clones, 7.5% to 10% seen once. The sequenced sample was central memory CD4+ T cells from blood. The receptors originated from a man aged 18 to 35 in good health. Both conserved end residues are part of each CDR3. A D gene is named only where the DNA matches it firmly. Expanded clones are given a class, and other clones once, few, many or no size at all.

abundance	d_gene	v_gene	j_gene	CDR3nt	CDR3aa
few	TRBD2	TRBV11-2	TRBJ2-3	TGTGCCACGAGTAGCGGGGGGGCGGGCACAGATACGCAGTATTTT	CATSSGGAGTDTQYF
few	.	TRBV5-6	TRBJ2-7	TGTGCCAGCAGCTTGCGGTACGAGCAGTACTTC	CASSLRYEQYF
few	TRBD2	TRBV9	TRBJ2-3	TGTGCCAGCAGCTACGCCGGGGGGGCTAGCACAGATACGCAGTATTTT	CASSYAGGASTDTQYF
few	.	TRBV4-3	TRBJ1-6	TGCGCCAGCAGCCAAGACAGGCCAAGTCCCCTCCACTTT	CASSQDRPSPLHF
few	TRBD2	TRBV27	TRBJ2-2	TGTGCCAGCAGTTCCTCGCTACTATTAGCGGGGAAGAACACCGGGGAGCTGTTTTTT	CASSSSLLLAGKNTGELFF
few	TRBD2	TRBV18	TRBJ2-3	TGTGCCAGCTCACCACGGATGGGGGGGAGCACAGATACGCAGTATTTT	CASSPRMGGSTDTQYF
few	.	TRBV7-2	TRBJ1-2	TGTGCCAGCAGCCCAGGGGCCAACGAGTATGGCTACACCTTC	CASSPGANEYGYTF
many	.	TRBV7-9	TRBJ2-1	TGTGCCAGCAGCTTAGCGATGGAGGGAAATGAGCAGTTCTTC	CASSLAMEGNEQFF
.	TRBD1	TRBV6-4	TRBJ1-1	TGTGCCAGCAGCGTCCCGGGACAGGGGAAGGCGACTGAAGCTTTCTTT	CASSVPGQGKATEAFF
.	.	TRBV28	TRBJ1-3	TGTGCCAGCAGTTTGACAGTACTATCTGGAAACACCATATATTTT	CASSLTVLSGNTIYF
.	.	TRBV5-1	TRBJ2-7	TGCGCCAGCAGCTTGGACAACTCCTACGAGCAGTACTTC	CASSLDNSYEQYF
.	TRBD1	TRBV7-3	TRBJ2-7	TGTGCCAGCAGCCCCGGGACAGAGGCAGACGAGCAGTACTTC	CASSPGTEADEQYF
few	TRBD2	TRBV2	TRBJ2-7	TGTGCCAGCAGGGAGCGGGAGTCTGCCTACGAGCAGTACTTC	CASRERESAYEQYF
.	.	TRBV6-5	TRBJ1-6	TGTGCCAGCAGTCTGACAGGTTATAATTCACCCCTCCACTTT	CASSLTGYNSPLHF
.	.	TRBV5-1	TRBJ2-7	TGCGCCAGCAGCGCCAGGTGGGGAGCCTACGAGCAGTACTTC	CASSARWGAYEQYF
few	TRBD1	TRBV19	TRBJ1-2	TGTGCCAGTAGTATTCGGGGGACAGGTCGGTTCTCCACCTTC	CASSIRGTGRFSTF
.	TRBD1	TRBV19	TRBJ2-5	TGTGCCAGTACCGGACAGGGTGAAGGGCAAGAGACCCAGTACTTC	CASTGQGEGQETQYF
few	TRBD1	TRBV6-5	TRBJ1-1	TGTGCCAGCAGGAAACAGGGGTACACTGAAGCTTTCTTT	CASRKQGYTEAFF
.	TRBD1	TRBV25-1	TRBJ2-3	TGTGCCAGCAGTCATGGGACAGTCGGCACAGATACGCAGTATTTT	CASSHGTVGTDTQYF
few	.	TRBV5-4	TRBJ2-4	TGTGCCAGCAGCCCCGGGGTCGGGATAGCCAAAAACATTCAGTACTTC	CASSPGVGIAKNIQYF
few	TRBD1	TRBV7-9	TRBJ1-4	TGTGCCAGCAGCTTAACCGGGACAGGGGTTGAAAAACTGTTTTTT	CASSLTGTGVEKLFF
.	.	TRBV28	TRBJ2-2	TGTGCCAGCAGTCCACTAGCCGGGGAGCTGTTTTTT	CASSPLAGELFF
many	.	TRBV7-3	TRBJ2-1	TGTGCCAGCAGCTCGGAGGCATCCGCCCATGAGCAGTTCTTC	CASSSEASAHEQFF
.	TRBD2	TRBV18	TRBJ2-1	TGTGCCAGCTCACCACGAGGCGCGGGAGAGGTGAATGAGCAGTTCTTC	CASSPRGAGEVNEQFF
few	TRBD2	TRBV28	TRBJ2-1	TGTGCCAGCAGGAGACTAGCGGGGGGTCACAATGAGCAGTTCTTC	CASRRLAGGHNEQFF
.	.	TRBV27	TRBJ1-1	TGTGCCAGCAGTTTTGGAAGGGGCCTGGACACTGAAGCTTTCTTT	CASSFGRGLDTEAFF